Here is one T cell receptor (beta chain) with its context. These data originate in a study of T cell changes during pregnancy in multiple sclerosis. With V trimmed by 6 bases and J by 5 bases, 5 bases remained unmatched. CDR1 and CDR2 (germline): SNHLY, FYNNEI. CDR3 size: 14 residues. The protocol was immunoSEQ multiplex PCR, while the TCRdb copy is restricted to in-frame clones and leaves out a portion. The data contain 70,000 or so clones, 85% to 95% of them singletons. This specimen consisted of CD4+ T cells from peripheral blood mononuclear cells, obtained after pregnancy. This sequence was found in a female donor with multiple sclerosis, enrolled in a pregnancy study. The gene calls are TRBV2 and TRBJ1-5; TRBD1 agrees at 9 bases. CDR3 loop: CASSYRGRDQPQHF. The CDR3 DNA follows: TGTGCCAGCAGCTACAGGGGGCGAGATCAGCCCCAGCATTTT.